This TCR beta chain was retrieved from a study of cytomegalovirus exposure and HLA in healthy donors. Study-level background: For the approximately 420 genotyped donors, roughly 81% fell within the Caucasian-associated ancestry cluster.

Vbeta (60) and Jbeta (13) primers were used in the PCR. Original methodology: Roughly 9.9 million shared chains were among the approximately 82 million unique TCR beta chains that a later analysis counted. TCRdb's table, derived via immunoSEQ multiplex PCR, lists solely in-frame clones and lacks some. That table is the source of V, J and clone size, and D and trimming were worked out from the DNA. The profile shows 150,000 or so clones, around 80% of them singletons. There are a few counts of this clone. Its antigen is not known. V dropped 0 bases and J dropped 1 base, with 10 bases sitting between them. The CDR3 has 15 amino acids. Germline CDR1 and CDR2: SGHNT and YYREEE (reference sequence). Study observations and caveats: Association of a missense DCLRE1C variant with TCR beta V- and J-gene trimming was reported in a later analysis. Later analysis showed most CMV-associated TCR beta chains appearing HLA-restricted.

Sequencing was performed on PBMCs. This TCR derives from a man aged 35-49 years in good health and CMV-seropositive. The V call is TRBV5-4, the J call TRBJ1-1; TRBD1 might be the D (5 bases). This CDR3 reads CASSLGKQGNTEAFF. In nucleotides, the CDR3 is TGTGCCAGCAGCTTGGGTAAGCAGGGGAACACTGAAGCTTTCTTT.